The 17 T cell receptor beta chains in this list originate from one sample, sequenced in a study of blood T cell repertoires in COVID-19. The protocol was immunoSEQ multiplex PCR, while the TCRdb copy is restricted to in-frame clones and leaves out a portion. The data contain roughly 330,000 clones, 88% of them singletons. Sequenced: PBMCs or T cells enriched from blood (not recorded which). These receptors came from a man aged 25 to 45 who had recovered from COVID-19.

The rearrangement uses TRBV6-2 or TRBV6-3 and TRBJ1-4, with TRBD1 as a possible D gene (6 bases). The length of the CDR3 is 15 residues. Per germline, CDR1 MNHEY and CDR2 SVGEGT. With 0 bases removed from V and 5 bases from J, the gap between germline ends came to 10 bases. In DNA form, the CDR3 reads TGTGCCAGCAGTTACTCGGTGGGGGCCAATGAAAAACTGTTTTTT. Translating gives CASSYSVGANEKLFF.

Notes on this clone: A junction end diverges from the germline sequence, so it may reflect a read error. The gene calls are TRBV18 and TRBJ2-2; tentatively, D is TRBD1 (5 bases). Germline assignment: CDR1 KGHSH and CDR2 LQKENI. The CDR3 has 18 amino acids. The CDR3 sequence is CASSPSKGATQNTGELFF. Here the CDR3 DNA reads TGTGCTAGCTCACCATCTAAAGGGGCCACCCAAAACACCGGGGAGCTGTTTTTT.

The chain recombines TRBV11-2 with TRBJ2-7; 8 positions agree with TRBD2. The CDR3 contains 18 residues. Germline lookup yields CDR1 SGHAT and CDR2 FQNNGV. V shed 7 bases, J shed 0 bases, and the junction held 17 bases outside the gene matches. In DNA, the CDR3 is TGTGCCAGCACGCTTAGATGGAGCGGGGGTCCGAGCTCCTACGAGCAGTACTTC. This translates into CASTLRWSGGPSSYEQYF. Looking up the rest from reference TRBV11-2 and TRBJ2-7 gives the full variable domain: EAGVAQSPRYKIIEKRQSVAFWCNPISGHATLYWYQQILGQGPKLLIQFQNNGVVDDSQLPKDRFSAERLKGVDSTLKIQPAKLEDSAVYLCASTLRWSGGPSSYEQYFGPGTRLTVT.

CDR3 nucleotide sequence: TGCGCCAGCAGCTTGGACACGAACACTGAAGCTTTCTTT. It encodes CASSLDTNTEAFF. V gene TRBV5-1 combines with J gene TRBJ1-1; D call uncertain. This CDR3 spans 13 amino acids. Looked up from germline, CDR1 is SGHRS and CDR2 is YFSETQ. V lost 0 bases, J lost 1 base, and 4 bases lay in between.

V is TRBV7-8 and J is TRBJ2-2; maybe TRBD1 (5 bases). The length of the CDR3 is 16 residues. Germline lookup yields CDR1 SGHVS and CDR2 FQNEAQ. Trimming cost V 1 base and J 5 bases, with 14 bases left between them. CDR3 residues: CASSLVLGAPTGELFF. For the CDR3, the DNA is TGTGCCAGCAGCTTAGTATTAGGGGCCCCAACCGGGGAGCTGTTTTTT. The full variable domain, with the rest looked up from reference TRBV7-8 and TRBJ2-2, is GAGVSQSPRYKVAKRGQDVALRCDPISGHVSLFWYQQALGQGPEFLTYFQNEAQLDKSGLPSDRFFAERPEGSVSTLKIQRTQQEDSAVYLCASSLVLGAPTGELFFGEGSRLTVL.

This chain connects TRBV28 to TRBJ1-2, with 8 bases lining up with TRBD1. Unmatched junction bases numbered 4, after V lost 3 bases and J lost 7 bases. Per the germline V gene, CDR1 is MDHEN and CDR2 is SYDVKM. CDR3 length: 13 amino acids. CDR3 nucleotide sequence: TGTGCCAGCAGTTTCAGGGGGCGAAGTGGCTACACCTTC. Its protein is CASSFRGRSGYTF.

This clone appeared a single time. The chain has TRBV3-1 (or the pseudogene TRBV3-2) and TRBJ2-1; D is possibly TRBD2 (5 bases). Deletions cut 0 bases from V and 0 bases from J, with 18 bases between. Germline values: CDR1 LGHDT, CDR2 YNNKEL (reference sequence). The CDR3 has 19 amino acids. The CDR3 nucleotides read TGTGCCAGCAGCCAAGATCCTTCGCACAGCGGAAGCTCCTACAATGAGCAGTTCTTC. It yields the protein CASSQDPSHSGSSYNEQFF.

The rearrangement uses TRBV24-1 and TRBJ2-3; D is unclear. The V gene's germline CDR1 is KGHDR and CDR2 SFDVKD. Trimming shortened V by 5 bases and J by 5 bases, and 4 bases separated the two germline ends. The CDR3 loop spans 11 amino acids. CDR3 in DNA: TGTGCCACCAGTGTCCTAGATACGCAGTATTTT. This codes for CATSVLDTQYF.

This sequence joins TRBV5-1 and TRBJ1-1, with 9 bases matching TRBD1. CDR3 size: 15 residues. Germline CDR1 reads SGHRS; CDR2 reads YFSETQ. V lost 3 bases and J lost 4; bases outside the gene matches: 7. CDR3 sequence reads: CASSSPGTGPTEAFF. As DNA, the CDR3 is TGCGCCAGCAGCTCCCCGGGGACAGGGCCCACTGAAGCTTTCTTT. The full variable domain, in which reference TRBV5-1 and TRBJ1-1 provide the parts outside the CDR3, is KAGVTQTPRYLIKTRGQQVTLSCSPISGHRSVSWYQQTPGQGLQFLFEYFSETQRNKGNFPGRFSGRQFSNSRSEMNVSTLELGDSALYLCASSSPGTGPTEAFFGQGTRLTVV.

This rearrangement joins TRBV18 to TRBJ2-3, with D hard to call. Germline lookup yields CDR1 KGHSH and CDR2 LQKENI. This CDR3 has 14 residues. The V gene lost 4 bases and the J gene lost 1 base, with 9 bases spanning the gap. The CDR3 loop is CASSRNPGTDTQYF. The CDR3 DNA reads as TGTGCCAGCTCACGAAACCCAGGCACAGATACGCAGTATTTT.

Notes on this clone: Other DNA sequences from this sample encode an identical CDR3 as well. V and J are TRBV27 and TRBJ2-1; D gene unclear. V lost 6 bases to trimming and J lost 0 bases, with 6 bases between them. CDR3 length: 13 residues. Germline-derived CDR1 and CDR2 are MNHEY and SMNVEV (reference sequence). CDR3 loop: CASSLSSYNEQFF. CDR3 in DNA: TGTGCCAGCAGCCTCAGCTCCTACAATGAGCAGTTCTTC.

The gene calls are TRBV9 and TRBJ2-7; the match to TRBD1 covers 8 bases. The trim removed 0 bases at V and 7 bases at J, leaving 9 bases unmatched. The germline V gene has CDR1 SGDLS and CDR2 YYNGEE. The CDR3 is 15 residues long. DNA for the CDR3: TGTGCCAGCAGCGTAGGGGCAGGGGGCACGTGGGAGCAGTACTTC. Translated, it gives CASSVGAGGTWEQYF.

The rearrangement joins TRBV6-5 to TRBJ2-1, with 10 nucleotides matching TRBD2. The germline V gene has CDR1 MNHEY and CDR2 SVGAGI. Trimming removed 6 bases from V and 7 bases from J; junction bases left unmatched: 9. This CDR3 comprises 15 residues. The CDR3 nucleotides read TGTGCCAGCAGAAACAGCGGGGGGGCCGTAAATGAGCAGTTCTTC. It is translated as CASRNSGGAVNEQFF.

This clone was observed a handful of times. J is TRBJ1-6 and V is TRBV18; 8 bases line up with TRBD1. The junction had 5 bases not matched to a gene; V was cut back by 0 bases and J by 7 bases. The CDR3 length is 16 residues. The germline CDR1 and CDR2 sequences are KGHSH and LQKENI. The CDR3, as DNA: TGTGCCAGCTCACCACCGACAGGGGAAGTAAATTCACCCCTCCACTTT. It is translated as CASSPPTGEVNSPLHF.

This chain joins TRBV5-1 and TRBJ2-7, with 8 nucleotides matching TRBD1. The CDR3 is 15 amino acids. Trimming at V came to 1 base and at J to 4 bases, leaving 7 bases not matched to a gene. CDR1 is SGHRS, CDR2 YFSETQ, per germline. CDR3 sequence (DNA): TGCGCCAGCAGCTTGTTCGGGACAGGTGTTTACGAGCAGTACTTC. Protein: CASSLFGTGVYEQYF.

V usage is TRBV7-8 and J usage is TRBJ2-2; D unresolved. Germline CDR1 is SGHVS and CDR2 is FQNEAQ. This CDR3 contains 16 residues. V shed 0 bases and J shed 1 base, with 9 bases lying between them. Here the CDR3 DNA reads TGTGCCAGCAGCTTAGCGCGGTACGGGAACACCGGGGAGCTGTTTTTT. Amino acids: CASSLARYGNTGELFF. The complete variable domain, with remaining parts taken from reference TRBV7-8 and TRBJ2-2, reads GAGVSQSPRYKVAKRGQDVALRCDPISGHVSLFWYQQALGQGPEFLTYFQNEAQLDKSGLPSDRFFAERPEGSVSTLKIQRTQQEDSAVYLCASSLARYGNTGELFFGEGSRLTVL.

V usage is TRBV7-9 and J usage is TRBJ2-3; D might be TRBD1 (5 bases). V lost 5 bases and J lost 9, with 24 bases in between. The V gene's germline CDR1 is SEHNR and CDR2 FQNEAQ (reference sequence). The CDR3 contains 16 residues. The chain's CDR3 is CASSPQGWLDEGTQYF. In nucleotides, the CDR3 is TGTGCCAGCAGCCCGCAGGGTTGGCTCGATGAAGGGACGCAGTATTTT.